Sequencing of this T cell receptor beta chain was carried out in a study of T cells in localized non-small cell lung cancer (TCRdb year 2020). With regard to the full study: The study examined T cell repertoires in 200 to 300 patients with early-stage NSCLC and compared tumors with uninvolved tumor-adjacent lungs. A mean age of roughly 66 years was recorded for the NSCLC patients, of whom around 140 were male and more than 85 were female. The cohort comprised some 240 treatment-naïve NSCLC patients with resected, localized lung tumors. General conclusions and limits of the study: Because multi-region sequencing of the tumors was not done, intratumor heterogeneity could not be ruled out. A median of roughly 60 of the top 100 tumor clones were detected in paired uninvolved adjacent lung, and some 30 of these tumor clones were also found among the top 100 clones of the paired uninvolved adjacent lung. Higher T cell density in blood was associated with longer overall survival, whereas higher clonality in adjacent lung was associated with shorter survival. Because the study design was exploratory, TCR variables were selected using unadjusted p-values without false-discovery rate correction. Uninvolved tumor-adjacent lung showed the highest T cell clonality, higher than tumor, which suggests more focused antigenic responses in the uninvolved tumor-adjacent lung.

At diagnosis, peripheral blood, uninvolved tumor-adjacent lung and tumor were collected and stored as a combination of fresh-frozen and FFPE material. Blood samples were analyzed as peripheral blood mononuclear cells for TCR repertoire profiling. The immunoSEQ Assay was used to sequence TCR beta CDR3 regions from DNA. In the original analysis: T cell density was computed as TCR beta template counts normalized to usable DNA estimated by amplifying housekeeping genes. Richness was estimated using the preseqR package, with extrapolation to 400,000 templates for PBMC samples and to 120,000 templates for tissue samples. Clonality was taken to be one minus Pielou's evenness. Differential abundance testing on productive amino-acid clonotypes, with a minimum total count of 5 and an alpha of 0.1, was used to identify tissue-enriched TCRs. The Jaccard Index and the Morisita Overlap Index were used to quantify repertoire overlap between compartments. GLIPH grouped TCR beta CDR3s together with public tetramer-defined viral CDR3s, and a viral motif had to include at least three viral sequences and also show V-gene enrichment. This immuneACCESS table, as held by TCRdb, lists in-frame sequences with V and J called but not all clones. Of the missing ones, under half trace to an unresolved V gene in checked studies; the others have no known cause. The V and J calls and clone size come from that table; D and trimming were worked out from the DNA. For this sample there are 10,000 to 15,000 clones; more than 75% appear just once. The ten top clones hold under 30% of the sample.

In the case of this clone: This receptor's antigen is unknown. The record has no base qualities; no much larger clone is one base away.

The cysteine opens and the phenylalanine closes a CDR3 of 13 amino acids. Of all the DNA, just the CDR3 is kept, 39 bases in frame from base 1. From the germline V gene, CDR1 is SGHRS and CDR2 is YFSETQ. Germline trimming: 7 bases from V, 4 bases from J; junction bases outside gene matches: 6. The TCR originated in a male donor at least 60 years old with stage I squamous cell lung carcinoma. The rearrangement joined TRBV5-1 to TRBJ2-3; 7 of the junction bases match TRBD2. This specimen was peripheral blood, taken before any cancer treatment. The CDR3 amino acid sequence is: CASGSGGADTQYF. The nucleotides are TGCGCCAGCGGCTCGGGAGGAGCAGATACGCAGTATTTT. When the CDR3 is completed using the reference TRBV5-1 and TRBJ2-3 genes on either side, the full variable domain is KAGVTQTPRYLIKTRGQQVTLSCSPISGHRSVSWYQQTPGQGLQFLFEYFSETQRNKGNFPGRFSGRQFSNSRSEMNVSTLELGDSALYLCASGSGGADTQYFGPGTRLTVL.